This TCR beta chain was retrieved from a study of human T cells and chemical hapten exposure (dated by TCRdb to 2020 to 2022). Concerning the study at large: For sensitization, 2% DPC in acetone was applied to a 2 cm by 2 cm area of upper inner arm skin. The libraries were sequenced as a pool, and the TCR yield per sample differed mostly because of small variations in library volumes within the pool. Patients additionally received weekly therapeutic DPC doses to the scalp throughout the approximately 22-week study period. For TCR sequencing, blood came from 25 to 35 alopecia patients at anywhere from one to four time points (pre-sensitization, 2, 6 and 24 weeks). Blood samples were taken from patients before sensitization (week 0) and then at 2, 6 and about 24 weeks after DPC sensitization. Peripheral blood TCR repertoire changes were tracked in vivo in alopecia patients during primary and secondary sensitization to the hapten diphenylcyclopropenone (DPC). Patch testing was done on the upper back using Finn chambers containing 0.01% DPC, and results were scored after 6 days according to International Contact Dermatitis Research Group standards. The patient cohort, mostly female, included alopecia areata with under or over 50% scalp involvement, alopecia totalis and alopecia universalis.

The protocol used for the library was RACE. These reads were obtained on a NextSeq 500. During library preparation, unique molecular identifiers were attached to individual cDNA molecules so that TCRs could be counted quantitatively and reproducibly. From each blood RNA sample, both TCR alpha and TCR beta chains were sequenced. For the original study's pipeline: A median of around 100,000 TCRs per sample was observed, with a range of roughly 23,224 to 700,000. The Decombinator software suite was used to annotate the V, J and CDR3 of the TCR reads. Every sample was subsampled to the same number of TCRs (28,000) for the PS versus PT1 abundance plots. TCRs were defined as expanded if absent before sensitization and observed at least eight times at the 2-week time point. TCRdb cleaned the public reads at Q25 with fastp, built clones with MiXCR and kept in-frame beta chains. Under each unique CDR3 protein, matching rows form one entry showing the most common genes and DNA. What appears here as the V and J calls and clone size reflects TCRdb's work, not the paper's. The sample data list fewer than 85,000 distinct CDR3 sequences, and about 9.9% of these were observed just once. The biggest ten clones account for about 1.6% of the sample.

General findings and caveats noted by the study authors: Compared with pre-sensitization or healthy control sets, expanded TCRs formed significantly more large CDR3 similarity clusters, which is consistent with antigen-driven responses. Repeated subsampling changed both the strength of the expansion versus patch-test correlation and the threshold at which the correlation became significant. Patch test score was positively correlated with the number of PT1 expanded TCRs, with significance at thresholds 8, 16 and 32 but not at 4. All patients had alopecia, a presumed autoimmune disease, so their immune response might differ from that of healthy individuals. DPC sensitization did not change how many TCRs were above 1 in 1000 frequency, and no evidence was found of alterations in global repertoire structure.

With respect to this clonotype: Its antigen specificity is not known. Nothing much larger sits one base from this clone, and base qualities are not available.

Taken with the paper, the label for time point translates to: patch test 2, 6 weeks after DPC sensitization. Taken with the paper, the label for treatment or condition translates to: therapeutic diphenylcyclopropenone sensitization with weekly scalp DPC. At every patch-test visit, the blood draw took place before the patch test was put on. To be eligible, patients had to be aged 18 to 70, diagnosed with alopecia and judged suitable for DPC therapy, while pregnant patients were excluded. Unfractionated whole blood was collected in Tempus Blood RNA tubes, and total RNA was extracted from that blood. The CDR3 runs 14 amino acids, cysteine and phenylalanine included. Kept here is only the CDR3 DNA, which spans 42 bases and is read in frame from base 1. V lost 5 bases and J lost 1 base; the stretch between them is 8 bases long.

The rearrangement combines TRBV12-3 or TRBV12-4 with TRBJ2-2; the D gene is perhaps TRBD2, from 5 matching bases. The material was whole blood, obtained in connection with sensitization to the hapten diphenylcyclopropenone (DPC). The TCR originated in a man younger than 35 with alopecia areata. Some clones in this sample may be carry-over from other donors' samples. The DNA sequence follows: TGTGCCAGCAGTATCGGGATGAACACCGGGGAGCTGTTTTTT. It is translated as CASSIGMNTGELFF.